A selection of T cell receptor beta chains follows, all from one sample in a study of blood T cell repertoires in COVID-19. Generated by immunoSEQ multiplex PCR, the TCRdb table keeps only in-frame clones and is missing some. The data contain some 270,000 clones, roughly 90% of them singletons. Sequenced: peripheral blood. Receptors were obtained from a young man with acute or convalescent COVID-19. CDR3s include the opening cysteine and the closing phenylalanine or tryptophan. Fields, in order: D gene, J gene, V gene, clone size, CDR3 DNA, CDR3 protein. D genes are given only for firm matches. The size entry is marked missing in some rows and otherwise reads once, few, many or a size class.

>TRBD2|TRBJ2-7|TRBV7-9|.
TGTGCCAGCAGCTTAGGGGCTAGCGGGAGCTTTTACGAGCAGTACTTC
CASSLGASGSFYEQYF
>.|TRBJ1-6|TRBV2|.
TGTGCCAGCATAGGACAGCTCAATTCACCCCTCCACTTT
CASIGQLNSPLHF
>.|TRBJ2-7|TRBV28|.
TGTGCCAGCAGTCTACTAGCAGGGCTTTACGAGCAGTACTTC
CASSLLAGLYEQYF
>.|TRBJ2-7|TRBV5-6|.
TGTGCCAGCAGCCCACGAAGGGGCTACGAGCAGTACTTC
CASSPRRGYEQYF
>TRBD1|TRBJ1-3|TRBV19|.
TGTGCCAGTAAGACAGGGGGCTCTGGAAACACCATATATTTT
CASKTGGSGNTIYF
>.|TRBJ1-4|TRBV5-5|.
TGTGCCAGCAGCAGGGGCCCGTCAACTAATGAAAAACTGTTTTTT
CASSRGPSTNEKLFF
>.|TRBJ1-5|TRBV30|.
TGTGCCTGGAGTGTGGCGGGTGTTAGCAATCAGCCCCAGCATTTT
CAWSVAGVSNQPQHF
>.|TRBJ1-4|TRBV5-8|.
TGTGCCAGCAGCTTGCAAGGAGGTGGGGATGAAAAACTGTTTTTT
CASSLQGGGDEKLFF
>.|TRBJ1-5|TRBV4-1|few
TGCGCCAGCAGCCAAGCCCGGGAAGGAAACCTAAATCAGCCCCAGCATTTT
CASSQAREGNLNQPQHF
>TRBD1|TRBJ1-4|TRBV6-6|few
TGTGCCAGCAGGAGCGTCGACAGGGGGTTCGGTTCGGTTTTT
CASRSVDRGFGSVF
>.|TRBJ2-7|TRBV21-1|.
TGTGCCAGCAGCAAAGGGGACAGGGGGCATTGGTGGTACGAGCAGTACTTC
CASSKGDRGHWWYEQYF
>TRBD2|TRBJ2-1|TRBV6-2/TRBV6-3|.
TGTGCCAGCAGTTTTAGCGGGACTTCCTACAATGAGCAGTTCTTC
CASSFSGTSYNEQFF
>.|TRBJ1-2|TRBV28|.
TGTGCCAGCAGGAGTAGGGGTCTTGGTGGCTACACCTTC
CASRSRGLGGYTF
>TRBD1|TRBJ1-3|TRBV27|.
TGTGCCAGCAGTTTCTCGGGACAGGCAGGGAACACCATATATTTT
CASSFSGQAGNTIYF
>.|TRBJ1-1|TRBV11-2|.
TGTGCCAGCAGCCCCAGGGCCCTGAACACTGAAGCTTTCTTT
CASSPRALNTEAFF
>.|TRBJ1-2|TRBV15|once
TGTGCCACCAGCAGAGCCGTGGGCAGTAACTATGGCTACACCTTC
CATSRAVGSNYGYTF
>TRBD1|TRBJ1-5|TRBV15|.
TGTGCCACCAGCAGGGACAGGGCGAAAGCTCAGCCCCAGCATTTT
CATSRDRAKAQPQHF
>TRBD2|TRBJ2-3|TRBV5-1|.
TGCGCCAGCAGCTTCTCTAGCGGGGGGGCCGCAGATACGCAGTATTTT
CASSFSSGGAADTQYF
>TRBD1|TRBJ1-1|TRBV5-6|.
TGTGCCAGCAGCCTAGACAGGGGAAGGTACACTGAAGCTTTCTTT
CASSLDRGRYTEAFF
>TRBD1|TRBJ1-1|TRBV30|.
TGTGCCTGGAGCGCAGGGGGCAACACTGAAGCTTTCTTT
CAWSAGGNTEAFF
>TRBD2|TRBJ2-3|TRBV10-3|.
TGTGCCACAGGGATTAGCGGGATGCTCGGAGATACGCAGTATTTT
CATGISGMLGDTQYF
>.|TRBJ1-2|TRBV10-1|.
TGCGCCAGCAGTGTACACAGGCCTAACTATGGCTACACCTTC
CASSVHRPNYGYTF